The rows below give T cell receptor beta chains drawn from one sample of a study of cytomegalovirus exposure and HLA in healthy donors. Profiling relied on immunoSEQ multiplex PCR, and the TCRdb table lists in-frame clones only, not all of them. The sample consists of about 91,000 clones, around nine tenths of them appearing once. The sequenced sample was PBMCs. The source of these receptors is a man aged 25-40 years in good health and CMV-seropositive. Each CDR3 is given with its conserved first and last residue. Each record gives: clone size, V gene, D gene, J gene, CDR3 DNA, CDR3 protein. A D gene is named only where the DNA matches it firmly. The size of a clone is reported for some rows only, either as once, few or many, or as a class for expanded clones.

>once|TRBV7-2|NA|TRBJ1-6
TGTGCCAGCAGCCCACCGGTTGTTTCACCCCTCCACTTT
CASSPPVVSPLHF
>few|TRBV7-9|NA|TRBJ1-2
TGTGCCAGCAGCTTAGCGGCGACAGCCCCTTATGGCTACACCTTC
CASSLAATAPYGYTF
>NA|TRBV27|NA|TRBJ1-1
TGTGCCAGCAGTCCTCGGACAGACACTGAAGCTTTCTTT
CASSPRTDTEAFF
>NA|TRBV6-1|TRBD1|TRBJ2-5
TGTGCCAGCAGTGAAGAAGACAGGGGGTTCCAAGAGACCCAGTACTTC
CASSEEDRGFQETQYF
>NA|TRBV21-1|NA|TRBJ2-2
TGTGCCAGCAGCACCAGGGAATCGGGCGGGGAGCTGTTTTTT
CASSTRESGGELFF
>NA|TRBV19|NA|TRBJ2-1
TGTGCCAGTAGTATCAACGGGGACAATGAGCAGTTCTTC
CASSINGDNEQFF
>NA|TRBV5-1|NA|TRBJ2-2
TGCGCCAGCAGCTCGACAAGCGGGGAGCTGTTTTTT
CASSSTSGELFF
>NA|TRBV6-1|NA|TRBJ1-1
TGTGCCAGCAGTGTAGAGAACACTGAAGCTTTCTTT
CASSVENTEAFF
>once|TRBV19|NA|TRBJ2-5
TGTGCCAGTAGTATAAGGGGCGCAGGTATCAATGGAGAGACCCAGTACTTC
CASSIRGAGINGETQYF
>NA|TRBV6-1|TRBD2|TRBJ2-1
TGTGCCAGCAGTGGGACTAGCGGGACCTCACATGAGCAGTTCTTC
CASSGTSGTSHEQFF
>NA|TRBV5-1|NA|TRBJ1-2
TGCGCCAGTAGCCTTGAGGCTGGCTACACCTTC
CASSLEAGYTF
>NA|TRBV5-1|TRBD2|TRBJ2-7
TGCGCCAGCAGCTCTCCCCACCTGATCGGTAGCGGGATAGCCTACGAGCAGTACTTC
CASSSPHLIGSGIAYEQYF
>NA|TRBV21-1|NA|TRBJ2-7
TGTGCCAGCAGCAAAAACCCAGGGCCCTACGAGCAGTACTTC
CASSKNPGPYEQYF
>NA|TRBV29-1|TRBD1|TRBJ1-5
TGCAGCGTTCCCCCGACAGGGGAGCTTATTCAGCCCCAGCATTTT
CSVPPTGELIQPQHF
>NA|TRBV7-8|TRBD1|TRBJ2-3
TGTGCCAGCAGCTCCCATTACATTCGGGACAGGTCTAGCACAGATACGCAGTATTTT
CASSSHYIRDRSSTDTQYF
>NA|TRBV2|TRBD2|TRBJ2-5
TGTGCCAGCAGTCTCGGGACTACCCACCAGTACTTC
CASSLGTTHQYF